The sequence of this T cell receptor (beta chain) was determined in a study of molecular identifiers for immune sequencing clone quantification. Germline lookup yields CDR1 LGHNA and CDR2 YNFKEQ. V gave up 2 bases and J gave up 2 bases, with 10 bases separating them. This CDR3 has 14 residues. MiXCR, applied by TCRdb to the PCR reads, yields one record per CDR3 protein. Here the sample spans more than 450,000 distinct CDR3 sequences, roughly a fifth being singletons. This clonotype occurred a few times. Sample: naive CD8+ T cells from blood, with Jurkat cell RNA spiked in. Stated subset: FACS-sorted CD8+CD4-CCR7+CD45RA+ naive T cells. The genes are TRBV4-2 and TRBJ2-7, with a tentative D call TRBD1 (5 bases). The sequence was collected from a human donor in good health. Some libraries in this study had Jurkat cell RNA spiked in. CDR3 sequence: CASSQFRGTYEQYF. The CDR3 DNA is TGTGCCAGCAGCCAATTTAGGGGAACCTACGAGCAGTACTTC.